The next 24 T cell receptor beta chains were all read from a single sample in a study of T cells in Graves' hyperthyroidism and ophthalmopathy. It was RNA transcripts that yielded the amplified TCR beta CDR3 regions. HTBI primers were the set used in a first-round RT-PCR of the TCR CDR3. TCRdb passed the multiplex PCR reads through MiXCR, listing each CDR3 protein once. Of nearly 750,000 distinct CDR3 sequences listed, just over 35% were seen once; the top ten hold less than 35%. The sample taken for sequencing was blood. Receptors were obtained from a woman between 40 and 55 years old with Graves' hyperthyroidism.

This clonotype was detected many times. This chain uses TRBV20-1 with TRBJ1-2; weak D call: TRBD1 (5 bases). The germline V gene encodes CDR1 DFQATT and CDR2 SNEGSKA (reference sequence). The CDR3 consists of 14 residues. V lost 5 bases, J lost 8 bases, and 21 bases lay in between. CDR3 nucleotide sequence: TGCAGTGCTTCCGGGCACGGCAGGGCTGAAGGCTACACCTTC. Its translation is CSASGHGRAEGYTF.

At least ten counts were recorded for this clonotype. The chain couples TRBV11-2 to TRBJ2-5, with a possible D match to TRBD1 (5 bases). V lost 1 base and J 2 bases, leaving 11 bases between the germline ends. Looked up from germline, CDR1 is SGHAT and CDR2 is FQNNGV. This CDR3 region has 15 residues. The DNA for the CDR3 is TGTGCCAGCAGCTTAGTAGCAGGGTTTCAAGAGACCCAGTACTTC. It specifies CASSLVAGFQETQYF.

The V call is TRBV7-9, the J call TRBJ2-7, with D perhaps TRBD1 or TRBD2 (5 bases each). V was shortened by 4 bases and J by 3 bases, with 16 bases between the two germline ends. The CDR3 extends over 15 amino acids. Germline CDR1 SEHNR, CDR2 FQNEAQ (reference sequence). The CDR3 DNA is TGTGCCAGCAGCTCCCCCGGGACCTTTGGCTACGAGCAGTACTTC. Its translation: CASSSPGTFGYEQYF.

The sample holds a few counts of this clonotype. CDR3 protein: CASREPQSSGNTIYF. The CDR3 DNA follows: TGTGCCAGCAGAGAACCTCAAAGCTCTGGAAACACCATATATTTT. The chain carries TRBV7-2 and TRBJ1-3; D is ambiguous. The germline V gene encodes CDR1 SGHTA and CDR2 FQGNSA. The CDR3 consists of 15 residues. The V gene lost 6 bases and the J gene lost 0 bases, with 12 bases spanning the gap.

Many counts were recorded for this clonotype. CDR3 sequence reads: CASSGQGAQSGNTIYF. Here the CDR3 DNA reads TGTGCCAGCAGCGGTCAGGGGGCTCAATCTGGAAACACCATATATTTT. V usage is TRBV9 and J usage is TRBJ1-3; 8 bases match TRBD1. The length of the CDR3 is 16 residues. J gave up 1 base and V 3 bases, and 6 bases lay outside the gene matches. CDR1 and CDR2 (germline): SGDLS, YYNGEE.

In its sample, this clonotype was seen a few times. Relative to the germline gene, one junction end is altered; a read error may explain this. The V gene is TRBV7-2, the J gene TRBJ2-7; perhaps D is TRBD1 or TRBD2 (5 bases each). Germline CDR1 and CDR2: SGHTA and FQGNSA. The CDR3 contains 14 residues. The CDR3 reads CASSRNQGPYEQYF. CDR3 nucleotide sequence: TGCGCCAGCAGCCGAAACCAGGGACCCTACGAGCAGTACTTC.

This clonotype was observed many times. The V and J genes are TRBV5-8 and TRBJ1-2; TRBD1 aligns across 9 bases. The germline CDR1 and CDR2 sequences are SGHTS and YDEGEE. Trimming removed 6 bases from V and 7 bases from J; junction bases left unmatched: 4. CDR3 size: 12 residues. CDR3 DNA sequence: TGTGCCAGCACCACACAGGGGGCTGGCTACACCTTC. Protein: CASTTQGAGYTF.

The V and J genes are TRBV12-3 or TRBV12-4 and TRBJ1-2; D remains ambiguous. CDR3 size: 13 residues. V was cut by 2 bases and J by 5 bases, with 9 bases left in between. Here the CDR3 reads CASSLSRSYGYTF. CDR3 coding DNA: TGTGCCAGCAGTTTATCGAGGAGTTATGGCTACACCTTC.

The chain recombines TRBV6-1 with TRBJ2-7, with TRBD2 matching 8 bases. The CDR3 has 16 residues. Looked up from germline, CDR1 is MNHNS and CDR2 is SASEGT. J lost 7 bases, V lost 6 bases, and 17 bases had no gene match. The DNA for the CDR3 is TGTGCCAGCAGGGACGAACTAGCGGATCCTTTTCGTGAGCAGTACTTC. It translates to CASRDELADPFREQYF.

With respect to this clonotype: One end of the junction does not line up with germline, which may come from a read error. DNA for the CDR3: TGTGCCCGCAGTGTTACCCAGCCCCAGCATTTT. Its protein is CARSVTQPQHF. The chain is built from TRBV2 and TRBJ1-5, with D uncertain. The germline V gene encodes CDR1 SNHLY and CDR2 FYNNEI. The CDR3 is made up of 11 amino acids.

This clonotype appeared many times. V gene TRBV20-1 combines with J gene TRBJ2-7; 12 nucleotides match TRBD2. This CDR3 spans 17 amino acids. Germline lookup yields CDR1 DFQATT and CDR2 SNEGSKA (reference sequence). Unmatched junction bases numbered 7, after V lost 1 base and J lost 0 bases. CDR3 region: CSARGLAGGQYSYEQYF. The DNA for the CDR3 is TGCAGTGCTAGAGGTCTAGCGGGAGGGCAATACTCCTACGAGCAGTACTTC.

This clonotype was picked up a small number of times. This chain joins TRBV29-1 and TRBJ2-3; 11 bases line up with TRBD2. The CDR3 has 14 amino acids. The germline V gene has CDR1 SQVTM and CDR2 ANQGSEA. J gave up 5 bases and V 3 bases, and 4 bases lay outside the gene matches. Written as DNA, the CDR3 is TGCAGCGTTGAGTCTAGCGGGGGGCAAGATACGCAGTATTTT. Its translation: CSVESSGGQDTQYF.

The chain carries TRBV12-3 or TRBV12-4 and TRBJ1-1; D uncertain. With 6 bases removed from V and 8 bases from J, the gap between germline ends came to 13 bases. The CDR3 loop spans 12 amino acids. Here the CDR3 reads CASSPGPGEAFF. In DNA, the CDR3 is TGTGCCAGCAGCCCGGGCCCAGGAGAAGCTTTCTTT.

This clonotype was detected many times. The CDR3 is CASSPQDSANQPQHF. The CDR3 coding sequence is TGTGCCAGCAGCCCACAGGACTCCGCGAATCAGCCCCAGCATTTT. The chain recombines TRBV7-2 with TRBJ1-5, with D possibly TRBD1 on 5 matching bases. V shed 5 bases and J shed 4 bases, with 15 bases lying between them. The germline V gene encodes CDR1 SGHTA and CDR2 FQGNSA. The CDR3 covers 15 residues. The full variable domain, completed using reference TRBV7-2 and TRBJ1-5, is GAGVSQSPSNKVTEKGKDVELRCDPISGHTALYWYRQSLGQGLEFLIYFQGNSAPDKSGLPSDRFSAERTGGSVSTLTIQRTQQEDSAVYLCASSPQDSANQPQHFGDGTRLSIL.

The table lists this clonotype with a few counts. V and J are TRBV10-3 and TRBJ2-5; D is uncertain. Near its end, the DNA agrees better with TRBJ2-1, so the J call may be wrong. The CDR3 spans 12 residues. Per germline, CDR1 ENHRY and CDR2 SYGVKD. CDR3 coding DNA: TGTGCCATCAGTGATGACAAGGGCTATCAGTTCTTC. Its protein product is CAISDDKGYQFF.

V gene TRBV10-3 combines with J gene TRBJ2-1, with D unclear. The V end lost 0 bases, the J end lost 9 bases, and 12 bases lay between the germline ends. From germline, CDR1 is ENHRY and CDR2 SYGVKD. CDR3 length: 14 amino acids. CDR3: CAISESAGVPEQFF. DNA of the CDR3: TGTGCCATCAGTGAGTCGGCTGGAGTCCCTGAGCAGTTCTTC.

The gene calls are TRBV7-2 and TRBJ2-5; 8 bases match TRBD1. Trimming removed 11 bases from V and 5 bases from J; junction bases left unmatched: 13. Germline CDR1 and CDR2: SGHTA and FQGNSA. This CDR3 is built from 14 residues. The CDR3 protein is CACTGPGGPETQYF. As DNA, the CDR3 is TGTGCCTGCACCGGTCCAGGGGGCCCGGAGACCCAGTACTTC.

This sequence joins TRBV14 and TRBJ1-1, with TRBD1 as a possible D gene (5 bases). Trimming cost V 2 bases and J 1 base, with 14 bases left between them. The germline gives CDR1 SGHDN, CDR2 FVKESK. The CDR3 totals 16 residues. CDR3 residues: CASSQSPQGPNTEAFF. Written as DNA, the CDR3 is TGTGCCAGCAGCCAAAGCCCTCAGGGACCGAACACTGAAGCTTTCTTT. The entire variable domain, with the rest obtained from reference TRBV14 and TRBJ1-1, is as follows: EAGVTQFPSHSVIEKGQTVTLRCDPISGHDNLYWYRRVMGKEIKFLLHFVKESKQDESGMPNNRFLAERTGGTYSTLKVQPAELEDSGVYFCASSQSPQGPNTEAFFGQGTRLTVV.

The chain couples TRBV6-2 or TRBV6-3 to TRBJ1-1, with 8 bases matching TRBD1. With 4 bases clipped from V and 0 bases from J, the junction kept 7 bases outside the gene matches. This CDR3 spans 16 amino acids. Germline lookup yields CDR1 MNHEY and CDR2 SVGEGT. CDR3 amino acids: CASSFTGGDLNTEAFF. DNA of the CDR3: TGTGCCAGCAGTTTCACAGGGGGGGACCTGAACACTGAAGCTTTCTTT.

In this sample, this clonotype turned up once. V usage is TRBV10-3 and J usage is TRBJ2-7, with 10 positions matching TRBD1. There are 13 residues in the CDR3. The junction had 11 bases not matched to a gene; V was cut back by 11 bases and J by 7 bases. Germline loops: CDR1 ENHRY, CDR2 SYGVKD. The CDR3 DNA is TGTGCCTGTGGACAGGGGGAAGGAAATGAGCAGTACTTC. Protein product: CACGQGEGNEQYF.

CDR3 sequence (DNA): TGCGCCAGCAGCCAAATCTCGGGTTTTGGACTTAGCAATCAGCCCCAGCATTTT. It codes for CASSQISGFGLSNQPQHF. The chain has TRBV4-1 and TRBJ1-5, with D uncertain. This CDR3 contains 18 residues. V gave up 2 bases and J gave up 0 bases, with 17 bases separating them. Germline V lookup: CDR1 MGHRA, CDR2 YSYEKL.

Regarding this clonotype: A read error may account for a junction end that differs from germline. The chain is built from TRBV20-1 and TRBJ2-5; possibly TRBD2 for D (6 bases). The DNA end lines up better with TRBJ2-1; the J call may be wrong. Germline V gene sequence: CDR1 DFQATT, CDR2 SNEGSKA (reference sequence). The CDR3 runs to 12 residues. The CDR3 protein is CSARGGGSEQFF. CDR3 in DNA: TGCAGTGCAAGAGGAGGAGGGTCTGAGCAGTTCTTC.

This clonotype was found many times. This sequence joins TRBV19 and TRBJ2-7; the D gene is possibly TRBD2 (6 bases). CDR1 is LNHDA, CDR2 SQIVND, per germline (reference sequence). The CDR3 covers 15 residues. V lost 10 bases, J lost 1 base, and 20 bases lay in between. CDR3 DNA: TGTGCCACCGCTTCAGCGGAGGGCGGATCCTACGAGCAGTACTTC. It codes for CATASAEGGSYEQYF.

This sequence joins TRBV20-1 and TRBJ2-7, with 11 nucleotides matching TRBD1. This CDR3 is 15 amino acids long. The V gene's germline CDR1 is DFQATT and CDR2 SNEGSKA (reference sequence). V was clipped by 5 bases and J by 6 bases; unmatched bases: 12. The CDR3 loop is CSALFLDRGLIEQYF. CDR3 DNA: TGCAGTGCTCTTTTCCTGGACAGGGGGCTGATCGAGCAGTACTTC.